The 18 T cell receptor beta chains given below trace back to one sample, sequenced in a study of T cells after yellow fever vaccination. TCRdb recomputed calls from the 5' RACE reads with MiXCR, one row per CDR3 protein. The table shows around 63,000 distinct CDR3 sequences, with roughly 7.3% occurring only once. Sequencing was performed on CD8+ T cells sorted from PBMCs, taken 15 days after the yellow fever booster vaccination. These receptor sequences come from a man aged 25-45 years who received the YFV17D yellow fever vaccine.

This clonotype was observed many times. The chain links TRBV20-1 to TRBJ2-1, with D unclear. This CDR3 region has 11 residues. Deletions cut 3 bases from V and 8 bases from J, with 8 bases between. CDR1 and CDR2 (germline): DFQATT, SNEGSKA (reference sequence). The CDR3 sequence is CSASLMYEQFF. CDR3 nucleotides: TGCAGTGCTAGCTTAATGTATGAGCAGTTCTTC.

This clonotype was counted at least ten times. The V and J genes are TRBV6-5 and TRBJ2-5, with D uncertain. Per the germline V gene, CDR1 is MNHEY and CDR2 is SVGAGI. Deletions cut 0 bases from V and 4 bases from J, with 6 bases between. The CDR3 is 13 amino acids. CDR3 in DNA: TGTGCCAGCAGTTACTCGGACGGAGAGACCCAGTACTTC. Its protein is CASSYSDGETQYF.

There are many counts of this clonotype. V and J are TRBV20-1 and TRBJ2-3; D remains ambiguous. Germline V gene data show CDR1 as DFQATT and CDR2 as SNEGSKA (reference sequence). CDR3 length: 13 amino acids. Deletions cut 6 bases from V and 4 bases from J, with 14 bases between. The CDR3 spells CSANPELSDTQYF. The CDR3 region has the DNA TGCAGTGCCAACCCGGAGCTCTCAGATACGCAGTATTTT.

This clonotype was detected ten times or more. The V call is TRBV4-3, the J call TRBJ2-1, with D hard to call. The CDR3 extends over 16 amino acids. Trimming took 1 base from V and 4 from J, leaving 14 bases between them. CDR1 LGHNA and CDR2 YSLEER come from the germline V gene. The CDR3 reads CASSQGTTTLYNEQFF. The CDR3, as DNA: TGCGCCAGCAGCCAAGGAACCACTACCTTATACAATGAGCAGTTCTTC.

CDR3 nucleotides: TGTGCCAGCAGCACTTCACTGGGGGGCACTGAAGCTTTCTTT. Protein sequence: CASSTSLGGTEAFF. The J gene is TRBJ1-1, the V gene TRBV6-1; D possibly corresponds to TRBD1 (5 bases). Germline assignment: CDR1 MNHNS and CDR2 SASEGT. CDR3 length: 14 residues. V shed 6 bases and J shed 4 bases, with 15 bases lying between them.

This clonotype was detected ten times or more. V gene TRBV4-1 combines with J gene TRBJ2-7; the D gene is possibly TRBD2 (6 bases). Trimming left V 0 bases short and J 5 bases short, with 17 bases between. There are 16 residues in the CDR3. Looked up from germline, CDR1 is MGHRA and CDR2 is YSYEKL. The CDR3 DNA reads TGCGCCAGCAGCCAAGACCCAGGGATGCGGGACCACGAGCAGTACTTC. Residues: CASSQDPGMRDHEQYF.

This clonotype has ten or more counts. The chain is built from TRBV19 and TRBJ2-2; D ambiguous. Germline CDR1 reads LNHDA; CDR2 reads SQIVND (reference sequence). V was pared by 3 bases and J by 8 bases, with 7 bases between. The CDR3 is 12 residues long. CDR3 amino acids: CASSIVLGELFF. The CDR3 bases are TGTGCCAGTAGTATTGTTTTAGGGGAGCTGTTTTTT.

The V gene is TRBV15, the J gene TRBJ2-5, with 7 bases that match TRBD2. Germline values: CDR1 LNHNV, CDR2 YYDKDF (reference sequence). Trimming at V came to 1 base and at J to 1 base, leaving 6 bases not matched to a gene. The CDR3 is 16 residues long. CDR3 in amino acids: CATSRGASGLQETQYF. DNA of the CDR3: TGTGCCACCAGCAGAGGTGCTAGCGGCCTCCAAGAGACCCAGTACTTC.

This clonotype was detected a few times. V gene TRBV7-2 combines with J gene TRBJ2-3; D remains ambiguous. The length of the CDR3 is 15 residues. Germline V CDR1 and CDR2: SGHTA, FQGNSA. Deletions cut 6 bases from V and 2 bases from J, with 15 bases between. In DNA, the CDR3 is TGTGCCAGCAGTCAGACCGAGCGCATCACAGATACGCAGTATTTT. Its translation is CASSQTERITDTQYF.

Only a few counts were recorded for this clonotype. V usage is TRBV29-1 and J usage is TRBJ2-7; D may be TRBD1 or TRBD2 (5 bases each). This CDR3 has 11 residues. V shed 6 bases and J shed 6 bases, with 12 bases lying between them. Germline-derived CDR1 and CDR2 are SQVTM and ANQGSEA. CDR3 residues: CSVRDGVEQYF. CDR3 DNA: TGCAGCGTCAGGGACGGCGTCGAGCAGTACTTC.

This clonotype was observed at least ten times. The chain is built from TRBV7-9 and TRBJ2-1; 9 bases align to TRBD2. This CDR3 is built from 14 residues. Per the germline V gene, CDR1 is SEHNR and CDR2 is FQNEAQ (reference sequence). J was trimmed by 6 bases and V by 8 bases; bases with no gene match: 8. The CDR3 sequence: CASQTSGEGNEQFF. The CDR3 DNA is TGTGCCAGCCAGACTAGCGGAGAGGGCAATGAGCAGTTCTTC.

This clonotype was observed many times. The chain couples TRBV7-2 to TRBJ2-7, with unresolved D. The CDR3 runs 13 residues. V was pared by 4 bases and J by 5 bases, with 12 bases between. Germline lookup yields CDR1 SGHTA and CDR2 FQGNSA. CDR3 residues: CASSYIASHEQYF. The CDR3 nucleotides read TGTGCCAGCAGCTACATCGCCAGCCACGAGCAGTACTTC.

This clonotype was detected many times. This chain connects TRBV12-3 or TRBV12-4 to TRBJ2-7; 7 nucleotides match TRBD1. V shed 3 bases, J shed 2 bases, and the junction held 4 bases outside the gene matches. The CDR3 has 14 residues. The CDR3: CASSFGDSTYEQYF. The CDR3 region has the DNA TGTGCCAGCAGTTTCGGGGACAGCACCTACGAGCAGTACTTC.

The table lists this clonotype with a few counts. The gene calls are TRBV20-1 and TRBJ2-1; 10 bases are a match to TRBD2. CDR1 and CDR2 from the germline V gene are DFQATT and SNEGSKA (reference sequence). Trimming cost V 0 bases and J 7 bases; bases outside gene matches: 12. The CDR3 has 17 amino acids. As DNA, the CDR3 is TGCAGTGCTAGAGATGTCCTAGCGGGAGCTTTGATAAATGAGCAGTTCTTC. Amino acid sequence: CSARDVLAGALINEQFF.

As concerns this clonotype: Germline is not matched at one junction end, which may reflect a read error. The genes are TRBV3-1 and TRBJ2-7; 10 bases are a match to TRBD1. This CDR3 spans 17 amino acids. From germline, CDR1 is LGHDT and CDR2 YNNKEL (reference sequence). This CDR3 is CASCQLGDRGKTYEQYF. CDR3 DNA sequence: TGTGCCAGCTGCCAATTAGGGGACAGGGGAAAAACCTACGAGCAGTACTTC.

This clonotype was recorded many times. The chain employs TRBV20-1 and TRBJ2-1, with D perhaps matching TRBD1 or TRBD2 (5 bases each). Germline V CDR1 and CDR2: DFQATT, SNEGSKA (reference sequence). This CDR3 comprises 13 residues. V was clipped by 3 bases and J by 6 bases, with 12 bases between them. CDR3 sequence: CSARWGLGNEQFF. As DNA, the CDR3 is TGCAGTGCTAGGTGGGGGTTGGGCAATGAGCAGTTCTTC.

As concerns this clonotype: This may be a read error, as it is one base from a much larger clone. The chain recombines TRBV6-1 with TRBJ2-3; TRBD2 is a possible D gene (6 bases). Per the germline V gene, CDR1 is MNHNS and CDR2 is SASEGT. The CDR3 has 17 amino acids. CDR3 sequence: CASKIGTEHTSTDTQNF. CDR3 in DNA: TGTGCCAGCAAGATAGGGACGGAACACACTAGCACAGATACGCAGAATTTT.

This clonotype was seen repeatedly, ten times or more. The chain recombines TRBV4-1 with TRBJ2-2; 7 bases are a match to TRBD2. J was trimmed by 6 bases and V by 0 bases; bases with no gene match: 10. This CDR3 has 17 amino acids. Germline CDR1 and CDR2: MGHRA and YSYEKL. The CDR3 region is CASSQDGQTSFAGELFF. CDR3 nucleotides: TGCGCCAGCAGCCAAGACGGGCAGACTAGCTTCGCCGGGGAGCTGTTTTTT.